This TCR beta chain was found in a study of blood T cell repertoires in COVID-19. Study-level information: Acute and convalescent COVID-19 samples came from the United States, Italy and Spain. PBMCs, B-cell-depleted T cells, or T cells were the source of the cDNA or gDNA that made up the material.

Original processing notes: Estimation of nucleated cell counts relied on the amplification of reference gene primers. Produced via immunoSEQ multiplex PCR; TCRdb's table is partial and in-frame only. That table gives V, J and clone size, and the DNA gave D and trimming. Here the sample spans around 200,000 clones, 80% to 90% being singletons. Sequencing was performed on peripheral blood. The receptor was isolated from a man aged 55 to 70 with acute or convalescent COVID-19.

CDR3 bases: TGTGCCATCAGTGAGGGGACTAGCGGGAGTAGAGGGACCGGGGAGCTGTTTTTT. Amino acid sequence: CAISEGTSGSRGTGELFF. This chain links TRBV10-3 with TRBJ2-2, with TRBD2 identical over 14 bases. Germline V CDR1 and CDR2: ENHRY, SYGVKD. The CDR3 runs 18 residues. V shed 2 bases, J shed 5 bases, and the junction held 7 bases outside the gene matches.